Listed here are 10 T cell receptor beta chains from one sample, sequenced in a study of cytomegalovirus exposure and HLA in healthy donors. 13 Jbeta primers and 60 Vbeta primers were used for the PCR. Libraries were prepared by immunoSEQ multiplex PCR; TCRdb keeps only in-frame clonotypes and omits some of them. The table includes over 150,000 clones, about three quarters detected once. Sequencing input: PBMCs. These receptors came from a young woman in good health and CMV-seropositive.

V gene TRBV11-3 combines with J gene TRBJ2-2; the match to TRBD2 covers 11 bases. The V and J ends lost 4 bases and 7 bases, in that order; junction bases with no gene match: 8. Germline lookup yields CDR1 SGHNT and CDR2 YENEEA. This CDR3 has 16 amino acids. The CDR3 nucleotides read TGTGCCAGCAGCTCCGGGACTAGCGGTGTGGGCGGGGAGCTGTTTTTT. Translating gives CASSSGTSGVGGELFF.

The chain is built from TRBV5-6 and TRBJ1-5; a weak D match, TRBD1 (5 bases). The CDR3 is made up of 14 amino acids. Trimming pared 3 bases from V and 6 bases from J, leaving 13 bases between. Germline assignment: CDR1 SGHDT and CDR2 YYEEEE. Here the CDR3 reads CASSWGGSGQPQHF. In DNA, the CDR3 is TGTGCCAGCAGCTGGGGGGGGAGCGGTCAGCCCCAGCATTTT.

The sample holds a few counts of this clone. V gene TRBV6-5 combines with J gene TRBJ2-7; 10 nucleotides match TRBD2. Germline loops: CDR1 MNHEY, CDR2 SVGAGI. The J segment lost 6 bases and the V segment lost 5 bases, leaving 10 bases of the junction unmatched. This CDR3 comprises 15 residues. CDR3 coding DNA: TGTGCCAGCAGTGGCCTAGCGGGAGCGTTCTCCGAGCAGTACTTC. It is translated as CASSGLAGAFSEQYF.

The rearrangement uses TRBV7-3 and TRBJ2-1; possible D gene TRBD1, 5 bases. The CDR3 is made up of 12 amino acids. V shed 6 bases and J shed 7 bases, with 10 bases lying between them. In germline, CDR1 is SGHTA, CDR2 FQGTGA. CDR3 DNA sequence: TGTGCCAGCAGATCCCCAGGGAATGAGCAGTTCTTC. This codes for CASRSPGNEQFF.

V gene TRBV28 combines with J gene TRBJ1-2; TRBD1 agrees at 8 bases. The germline V gene has CDR1 MDHEN and CDR2 SYDVKM. CDR3 length equals 17 residues. J was trimmed by 8 bases and V by 9 bases; bases with no gene match: 23. CDR3 DNA sequence: TGTGCCAGGTTATCTCCCTCCGGGACAGGACCTGTCGGAGGCTACACCTTC. It translates to CARLSPSGTGPVGGYTF.

J is TRBJ1-2 and V is TRBV14; possible D gene TRBD1, 6 bases. The germline V and J ends were trimmed by 1 base and 4 bases, with 13 bases remaining between them. Per germline, CDR1 SGHDN and CDR2 FVKESK. The CDR3 totals 15 residues. The CDR3 region has the DNA TGTGCCAGCAGCCAAGTCATCGGACAGTTCTATGGCTACACCTTC. Translating it yields CASSQVIGQFYGYTF. The variable domain in full, with the rest retrieved from reference TRBV14 and TRBJ1-2, is EAGVTQFPSHSVIEKGQTVTLRCDPISGHDNLYWYRRVMGKEIKFLLHFVKESKQDESGMPNNRFLAERTGGTYSTLKVQPAELEDSGVYFCASSQVIGQFYGYTFGSGTRLTVV.

The V call is TRBV5-1, the J call TRBJ2-1; 7 nucleotides align to TRBD2. CDR3 length: 16 amino acids. Germline V gene sequence: CDR1 SGHRS, CDR2 YFSETQ. The ends lost 1 base at V and 4 bases at J; junction bases unmatched: 8. The chain's CDR3 is CASSLSVTGGYNEQFF. Written as DNA, the CDR3 is TGCGCCAGCAGCTTGAGTGTAACGGGAGGTTACAATGAGCAGTTCTTC. Full variable domain (outside the CDR3, taken from reference TRBV5-1 and TRBJ2-1): KAGVTQTPRYLIKTRGQQVTLSCSPISGHRSVSWYQQTPGQGLQFLFEYFSETQRNKGNFPGRFSGRQFSNSRSEMNVSTLELGDSALYLCASSLSVTGGYNEQFFGPGTRLTVL.

The chain recombines TRBV14 with TRBJ1-1, with D perhaps TRBD1 (5 bases). Trimming removed 6 bases at V and 0 bases at J, with 14 bases between. This CDR3 comprises 15 residues. Germline-derived CDR1 and CDR2 are SGHDN and FVKESK. The CDR3 DNA is TGTGCCAGCAGTCCCCGGGGGACCATGAACACTGAAGCTTTCTTT. Translating it yields CASSPRGTMNTEAFF.

The genes are TRBV5-5 and TRBJ2-7; 7 positions agree with TRBD1. The junction had 9 bases not matched to a gene; V was cut back by 4 bases and J by 2 bases. The CDR3 has 15 amino acids. In germline, CDR1 is SGHKS, CDR2 YYEKEE (reference sequence). CDR3 sequence: CASSPQGDGPYEQYF. In nucleotides, the CDR3 is TGTGCCAGCAGCCCCCAGGGGGACGGACCCTACGAGCAGTACTTC.

The table lists this clone with a count of one. The chain employs TRBV5-1 and TRBJ1-2; no reliable D call. CDR1 is SGHRS and CDR2 is YFSETQ in the germline V gene. The CDR3 is made up of 13 amino acids. Deletions cut 1 base from V and 2 bases from J, with 6 bases between. The CDR3 loop reads CASSLSENYGYTF. The CDR3 DNA reads TGCGCCAGCAGCTTGTCGGAGAACTATGGCTACACCTTC.